This TCR beta chain was observed in a study of control samples from healthy donors and cancer patients. J lost 2 bases, V lost 6 bases, and 0 bases had no gene match. This CDR3 has 14 residues. Germline-derived CDR1 and CDR2 are KGHSH and LQKENI. Measured with immunoSEQ multiplex PCR; TCRdb has only the in-frame clones, and not every one. The sample records around 110,000 clones, approximately 92% being singletons. The chain is built from TRBV18 and TRBJ2-6, with 8 bases that match TRBD1. Material for sequencing was PBMCs. This clonotype was sampled from a woman aged 45-65 years with colorectal cancer. CDR3 bases: TGTGCCAGCTCGACAGGGGCTGGGGCCAACGTCCTGACTTTC. Encoded protein: CASSTGAGANVLTF.